A selection of T cell receptor delta chains follows, all from one sample in a study of gamma-delta T cells after stem cell transplantation. TCRdb reanalysed the RT-PCR reads with CATT. The profile covers fewer than 3,000 delta-chain clones, with around 6% appearing a single time and around a quarter taken by the ten largest. The sequenced material came from gamma-delta T cells. The receptors originated from a human donor. It is not recorded whose cells these are; they may come from a transplant donor. CDR3s include the opening cysteine and the closing phenylalanine or tryptophan. A D gene is named only where the DNA matches it firmly. For some rows the clone size is stated as once, few or many, or as a class when expanded; others skip it.

D	V	size	J	DNA	CDR3
NA	TRDV2	large	TRDJ1	TGTGCCTGTGACACCGTCCAGAGGATGACCGATAAACTCATCTTT	CACDTVQRMTDKLIF
TRDD3	TRDV2	NA	TRDJ3	TGTGCCTGTGACACCGTACTGGGGGATTCAAGCTCCTGGGACACCCGACAGATGTTTTTC	CACDTVLGDSSSWDTRQMFF
TRDD3	TRDV2	NA	TRDJ1	TGTGCCTGTGACACCTTACTGGGGGATGCAGTCCGCACCGATAGACTCATCTTT	CACDTLLGDAVRTDRLIF
NA	TRDV2	few	TRDJ1	TGTGCCCGTGACACCCTAAAGGGGGACCCGAGGACCGATAAACTCATCTTT	CARDTLKGDPRTDKLIF
NA	TRDV2	medium-sized	TRDJ1	TGTGCCTGTGACACCCTTCGAACCACCGATAAACTCATCTTT	CACDTLRTTDKLIF
TRDD3	TRDV2	few	TRDJ1	TGTGCCTGTGACACCGTTAGGCTGGGGGGTCTTCGGTACACCGATAAACTCATCTTT	CACDTVRLGGLRYTDKLIF
TRDD3	TRDV2	medium-sized	TRDJ3	TGTGCCTGTGACAGGGTACTGGGGGATACCTCTGGCTCCTGGGACACCCGACAGATGTTTTTC	CACDRVLGDTSGSWDTRQMFF
TRDD3	TRDV2	medium-sized	TRDJ3	TGTGCCTGTGACTCTACTGGGGGGCCCAGCTCCTGGGACACCCGACAGATGTTTTTC	CACDSTGGPSSWDTRQMFF
TRDD3	TRDV2	medium-sized	TRDJ1	TGTGCCTGTGACAGTCTGGGGGAGTACACCGATAAACTCATCTTT	CACDSLGEYTDKLIF
TRDD2	TRDV2	few	TRDJ1	TGTGCCTGTGATCCTATTCCTACGTCTGTGGCCGTCAATTACACCGATACACTCATCTTT	CACDPIPTSVAVNYTDTLIF
TRDD3	TRDV2	NA	TRDJ1	TGTGCCTGTGACAAGTTACTGGGGGATACCCAACTCATAGCCACCGATACACTCATCTTT	CACDKLLGDTQLIATDTLIF
TRDD3	TRDV2	medium-sized	TRDJ1	TGTGCCTGTGACACCGTCAACTGGGGGATAAGCGATAAACTCATCTTT	CACDTVNWGISDKLIF
NA	TRDV2	medium-sized	TRDJ1	TGTGCCTGTGACGCACTGGGCCACGATAAACTCATCTTT	CACDALGHDKLIF